What follows describes a single T cell receptor (beta chain). The clone's antigen remains unknown. There are no base qualities to consult, and no much larger clone falls within one base. The hyperthyroidism patients were between 18 and 65 years old and newly diagnosed, with a disease duration of less than 2 months. The study excluded patients with uncontrolled infections, other autoimmune diseases, pregnancy or lactation. Diagnoses relied on clinical symptoms, serum thyroxine and TRAb, thyroid ultrasound and orbital computed tomography. Blood from progressor patients was drawn when they were first diagnosed with hyperthyroidism, before any ophthalmopathy symptoms appeared. Ficoll-Paque density gradient centrifugation was used to isolate PBMCs from approximately 10 ml of fresh peripheral blood. Progressor patients were initially diagnosed with Graves' hyperthyroidism and developed ophthalmopathy during follow-up. Total RNA was extracted using Trizol reagent, and RNA quality was assessed on an Agilent 2100 Bioanalyzer.

This sample was taken from a study of T cells in Graves' hyperthyroidism and ophthalmopathy (dated by TCRdb to between 2018 and 2020). For the wider study: Peripheral blood samples were taken at initial diagnosis, before any treatment was given. To identify distinguishing TCR V-J signatures, a discovery cohort of some 100 patients was used, comprising roughly 45 with Graves' ophthalmopathy and around 57 with stable Graves' hyperthyroidism. After sampling, hyperthyroidism patients received methimazole starting at 30 mg daily, and ophthalmopathy patients received high-dose intravenous methylprednisolone. The paper reports TCR Vbeta CDR3 sequencing of some 140 peripheral blood samples: 43 ophthalmopathy, roughly 80 hyperthyroidism and around 17 progressor patients. An independent validation cohort of under 20 hyperthyroidism patients and over 15 patients who later progressed to ophthalmopathy tested prospective prediction of ophthalmopathy. The study also compared thyroid tissue and blood T-cell repertoires from a handful of Graves' hyperthyroidism patients. The approximately 95 discovery patients were divided at random into training and test sets in a 7:3 ratio.

TCR beta CDR3 regions were amplified from RNA transcripts. A first-round RT-PCR of the TCR CDR3 used the HTBI primer set with the Qiagen OneStep RT-PCR kit. Libraries were constructed in a second round of multiplex PCR, after which size selection and purification were carried out. Sequencing of the libraries was done on an Illumina HiSeq2000 using paired-end 100 bp reads. Per the original workflow: SOAPnuke was used to process the raw data, with reads discarded if the reads contained adapters or uncalled bases, had a mean Phred below 15, or lacked an exact constant-primer or identifier match. COPE v1.2.5 was used to merge high-quality paired reads, and clonotypes were defined as unique nucleotide sequences. Clonotypes were aligned to IMGT TRBV, TRBD and TRBJ reference segments using MiTCR v1.1. The analysis included only V-J combinations with a frequency above 0.0001, which together covered around 99% of the repertoires. The TCS score was defined as the ratio of F50 (clonal expansion) to E x V (chaos), calculated using BLOSUM62-based TCRdist between CDR3 peptides within each V-J. Welch's t-statistics and random forest reduced 450 to 600 V-J features to roughly 13, which were used in a naive Bayes classifier (R e1071). TCRdb reprocessing: public reads trimmed at Q25 with fastp, clones called with MiXCR, in-frame beta chains kept. Each CDR3 protein appears once, grouped with its most common genes and DNA. In this record, the V and J calls reflect TCRdb's handling and not the investigators' own analysis. The table for this sample lists almost 600,000 distinct CDR3 sequences; approximately 15% of them were counted only once. Around 5.4% of the sample rests with the top ten.

The germline V and J ends show losses of 5 bases and 6 bases respectively, and no gene match explains 12 bases of the junction. The CDR3 has 15 amino acids, counting the end cysteine and phenylalanine. Left in the record is the CDR3 DNA by itself, 45 bases read in frame from the first base. Via the germline V gene, CDR1 is SGHAT and CDR2 FQNNGV. General findings and caveats noted by the study authors: In validation, progression to ophthalmopathy was predicted by the model with 55% to 71% sensitivity and roughly 72% specificity, a median of about 6.8 months before onset. In cross-validation, a model built on a 13 V-J signature told ophthalmopathy apart from stable hyperthyroidism with less than 90% sensitivity and approximately 81% specificity, and in testing the same model reached 80%/75%. Sample size was not statistically predetermined, and blinding of investigators to group allocation was not performed. Most expanded thyroid clonotypes (frequency above 0.001) were also detected in blood, suggesting blood repertoires may reflect thyroid immune responses.

The receptor's source is a woman in her twenties or thirties with Graves' hyperthyroidism that later progressed to Graves' ophthalmopathy. The specimen sequenced was blood. The rearranged chain carries TRBV11-2 and TRBJ2-7, with TRBD1 matching 8 junction bases. CDR3 region: CASSRSPTGAGEQYF. In nucleotide form, the sequence is TGTGCCAGCAGCCGGAGCCCGACAGGGGCCGGCGAGCAGTACTTC.